Listed below are T cell receptor beta chains from one sample, sequenced in a study of T cell repertoires in cytomegalovirus infection. Antigens for these TCRs are unknown. TCRdb analysed the reads with MiXCR anew, one entry per CDR3 protein. The data contain approximately 600,000 distinct CDR3 sequences, 35% to 50% of them singletons. Source: cultured PBMCs, taken from culture after CMV antigen stimulation. The receptor source for this set is a human donor in good health (CMV status not recorded). Some clones in this sample may be carry-over from other donors' samples. CDR3s leave out the opening cysteine and the closing phenylalanine or tryptophan. The D gene is left open where the match is weak.

V gene	D gene	J gene	CDR3 protein
TRBV4-3	.	TRBJ2-3	ASSPGGSGTDTQY
TRBV12-3/TRBV12-4	.	TRBJ1-5	ASSWGGLPQH
TRBV7-2	.	TRBJ1-6	ASSLDYGARSPLH
TRBV19	TRBD2	TRBJ2-7	AGPGRGGKTYEQY
TRBV11-2	.	TRBJ1-3	AFQPTNGNTIY
TRBV7-2	.	TRBJ1-6	ASSGQGAEYSPLH
TRBV2	TRBD2	TRBJ2-3	ASSVRTSVDTQY
TRBV7-9	TRBD1	TRBJ1-5	ASSYSGGGNQPQH
TRBV7-2	.	TRBJ1-6	ASSLGLRASSPLH
TRBV10-3	.	TRBJ2-3	AIRDFDGQRVFTDTQY
TRBV6-1	.	TRBJ1-4	ASSELATNEKLF
TRBV24-1	.	TRBJ2-1	ATSDSAGYGQF
TRBV2	.	TRBJ2-5	ASSTGTRRGETQY
TRBV6-2/TRBV6-3	.	TRBJ2-2	ASGGDRELF
TRBV6-6	.	TRBJ1-5	ATADNQPQH
TRBV7-6	.	TRBJ1-1	ASSLNSRGTEAF
TRBV27	.	TRBJ1-5	ASSSGLDQPQH
TRBV2	.	TRBJ2-5	ASSYRVEETQY
TRBV4-1	TRBD2	TRBJ2-2	ASSRGLAGVSGELF
TRBV9	.	TRBJ2-3	ASSPSSWGAAQY
TRBV20-1	.	TRBJ2-3	SARVASAADTQY
TRBV10-3	TRBD2	TRBJ2-1	AISESGLAGPHEQF
TRBV7-9	TRBD2	TRBJ2-3	ASCFSGTNTDTQY
TRBV5-6	.	TRBJ1-5	ASSQRSFGNQPQH
TRBV12-5	.	TRBJ1-5	ASGSRKNQPQH
TRBV12-3/TRBV12-4	TRBD2	TRBJ2-2	ATRRRGGHTGELF
TRBV19	TRBD1	TRBJ1-2	ASSISDRGPYGYT
TRBV4-3	.	TRBJ2-3	ASSQDHRLSQY
TRBV12-3/TRBV12-4	.	TRBJ2-3	ASSFEQTSSTDTQY
TRBV4-1	.	TRBJ2-7	ASSPLVSPEQY